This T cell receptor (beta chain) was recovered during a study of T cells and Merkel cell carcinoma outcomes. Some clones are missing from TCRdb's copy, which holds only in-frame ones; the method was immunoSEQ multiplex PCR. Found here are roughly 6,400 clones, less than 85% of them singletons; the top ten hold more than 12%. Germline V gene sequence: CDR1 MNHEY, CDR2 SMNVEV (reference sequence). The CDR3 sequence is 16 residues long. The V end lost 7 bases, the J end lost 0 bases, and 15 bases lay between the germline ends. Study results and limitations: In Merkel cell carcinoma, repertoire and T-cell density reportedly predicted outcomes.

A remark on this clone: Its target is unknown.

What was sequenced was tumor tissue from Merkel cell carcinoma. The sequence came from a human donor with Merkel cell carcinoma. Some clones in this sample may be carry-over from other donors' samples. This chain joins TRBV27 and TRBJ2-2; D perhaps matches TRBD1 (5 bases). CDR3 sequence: CASTPRWTPNTGELFF. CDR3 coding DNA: TGTGCCAGCACCCCCCGGTGGACACCGAACACCGGGGAGCTGTTTTTT.